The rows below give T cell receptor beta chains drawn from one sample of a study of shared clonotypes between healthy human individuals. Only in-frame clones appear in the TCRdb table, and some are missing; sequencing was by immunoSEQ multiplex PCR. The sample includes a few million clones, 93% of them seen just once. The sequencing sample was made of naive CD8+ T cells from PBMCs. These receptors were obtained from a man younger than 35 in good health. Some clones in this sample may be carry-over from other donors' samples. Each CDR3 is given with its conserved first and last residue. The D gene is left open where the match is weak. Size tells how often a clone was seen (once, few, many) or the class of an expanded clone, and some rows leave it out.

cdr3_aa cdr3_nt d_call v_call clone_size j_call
CAISASGRGSGEQFF TGTGCCATCAGTGCTAGCGGGAGAGGTAGTGGTGAGCAGTTCTTC TRBD2 TRBV10-3 . TRBJ2-1
CASSGSLTGLAGDRETQYF TGTGCCAGCAGCGGCTCGCTTACGGGACTAGCGGGAGACCGAGAGACCCAGTACTTC TRBD2 TRBV9 . TRBJ2-5
CASSLASGGAFPSEKLFF TGTGCCAGCAGCTTAGCGTCCGGGGGCGCGTTTCCAAGTGAAAAACTGTTTTTT . TRBV11-2 . TRBJ1-4
CASSSPSRGPGTGELFF TGTGCCAGCAGCTCCCCTTCCCGAGGGCCGGGGACCGGGGAGCTGTTTTTT . TRBV7-6 . TRBJ2-2
CASSLPGTGAYEQYF TGTGCCAGCAGTCTACCCGGGACAGGGGCGTACGAGCAGTACTTC TRBD1 TRBV28 . TRBJ2-7
CAMEGGGADTQYF TGTGCCATGGAGGGAGGAGGGGCAGATACGCAGTATTTT . TRBV7-9 . TRBJ2-3
CASSLAIETQYF TGTGCCAGCAGCTTAGCGATAGAGACCCAGTACTTC . TRBV7-9 . TRBJ2-5
CASSLPLNRYGGNQPQHF TGTGCCAGCAGTCTCCCTCTTAACAGGTATGGGGGAAATCAGCCCCAGCATTTT . TRBV21-1 . TRBJ1-5
CASTLGSEAFF TGTGCCAGCACCCTAGGGAGTGAAGCTTTCTTT . TRBV28 few TRBJ1-1
CASSQSSEWAEAFF TGCGCCAGCAGTCAATCCTCAGAATGGGCTGAAGCTTTCTTT . TRBV23-1 few TRBJ1-1
CASTGSDTQYF TGTGCCAGCACAGGGTCCGATACGCAGTATTTT . TRBV5-4 . TRBJ2-3
CASSALRWANVLTF TGTGCCAGCAGCGCCCTCCGCTGGGCCAACGTCCTGACTTTC . TRBV11-2 once TRBJ2-6
CASSLIRDGRTDTQYF TGTGCCAGCAGCTTAATTCGAGACGGACGCACAGATACGCAGTATTTT . TRBV7-9 . TRBJ2-3
CASSSGLATSYEQYF TGTGCCAGCAGCTCCGGGCTAGCGACCTCCTACGAGCAGTACTTC . TRBV14 . TRBJ2-7
CASSLSDQISYEQYF TGTGCCAGCAGCTTGTCTGACCAGATTTCCTACGAGCAGTACTTC . TRBV5-8 . TRBJ2-7
CASSVSGGDGETQYF TGTGCCAGCAGCGTCTCAGGGGGCGACGGAGAGACCCAGTACTTC TRBD1 TRBV9 . TRBJ2-5
CASSGMIAGEVYEQYF TGTGCCAGCAGCGGAATGATAGCGGGAGAAGTCTACGAGCAGTACTTC TRBD2 TRBV9 once TRBJ2-7